This T cell receptor beta chain was sequenced for a study of blood T cell repertoires in COVID-19. Study background: Spain, Italy and the United States supplied samples that represented acute and convalescent COVID-19. PBMCs, B-cell-depleted T cells, or T cells provided the cDNA or gDNA that made up the material.

The V gene's germline CDR1 is SGHKS and CDR2 YYEKEE (reference sequence). The CDR3 is 14 residues long. Trimming took 3 bases from V and 4 from J; bases not matched to a gene: 2. On this clone itself: Other DNA variants within this sample encode the same CDR3.

Original processing notes: Reference gene primer amplification gave estimated nucleated cell counts. Repertoires were generated with immunoSEQ multiplex PCR, while TCRdb's copy carries only in-frame clones and drops some. Clone size and the V and J calls come from that table; the DNA yielded D and trimming. The sample lists hundreds of thousands of clones; about 80% were seen once. The V gene is TRBV5-5, the J gene TRBJ1-1, with TRBD1 matching over 11 bases. Source material: peripheral blood. The TCR originated in a woman of 80 years or more with acute or convalescent COVID-19. The CDR3 reads CASSWGQGGTEAFF. CDR3 DNA: TGTGCCAGCAGCTGGGGACAGGGGGGCACTGAAGCTTTCTTT.